These 16 T cell receptor beta chains came from one sample sequenced in a study of T cells in Graves' hyperthyroidism and ophthalmopathy. What was amplified from RNA transcripts were TCR beta CDR3 regions. First-round RT-PCR with HTBI primers amplified the TCR CDR3 region. TCRdb processed the multiplex PCR reads anew with MiXCR; each CDR3 protein has one entry. The repertoire consists of hundreds of thousands of distinct CDR3 sequences, with less than 20% occurring once and the leading ten covering roughly 7.7%. The sequenced sample consisted of blood. Receptors originate from a young woman with Graves' hyperthyroidism.

In its sample, this clonotype was seen many times. The chain links TRBV7-3 to TRBJ1-1; 12 nucleotides match TRBD1. The CDR3 extends over 15 amino acids. After removal of 5 bases from V and 7 bases from J, the junction contained 8 bases not matched to a gene. Germline V gives CDR1 SGHTA, CDR2 FQGTGA. The CDR3 loop is CASSPGTGGDLEAFF. In nucleotides, the CDR3 is TGTGCCAGCAGCCCAGGGACAGGGGGCGACCTTGAAGCTTTCTTT.

This clonotype occurred many times. This sequence joins TRBV7-9 and TRBJ1-1; no clear D. CDR3 size: 13 residues. Trimming left V 3 bases short and J 0 bases short, with 5 bases between. CDR1 and CDR2 (germline): SEHNR, FQNEAQ (reference sequence). The CDR3 DNA is TGTGCCAGCAGCTTTTGGGTGAACACTGAAGCTTTCTTT. This codes for CASSFWVNTEAFF.

At least ten counts were recorded for this clonotype. The chain links TRBV27 to TRBJ2-7; a weak D match, TRBD1 (5 bases). Germline CDR1 and CDR2: MNHEY and SMNVEV (reference sequence). The CDR3 is 13 amino acids. Trimming left V 2 bases short and J 3 bases short, with 8 bases between. CDR3 bases: TGTGCCAGCAGTTTAGACAGAAACTACGAGCAGTACTTC. Protein: CASSLDRNYEQYF.

There are many counts of this clonotype. The V gene is TRBV2, the J gene TRBJ2-7; tentative D call: TRBD2 (7 bases). The germline V gene encodes CDR1 SNHLY and CDR2 FYNNEI. This CDR3 has 18 amino acids. V dropped 2 bases and J dropped 3 bases, with 23 bases sitting between them. In nucleotides, the CDR3 is TGTGCCAGCAGTGAAACGGAGTGGGGGGGCCCCTTCCGCTACGAGCAGTACTTC. Its protein product is CASSETEWGGPFRYEQYF.

Of note for this clonotype: A much larger clone is a single base away; this may be a read error. The chain links TRBV13 to TRBJ2-1, with D hard to call. The CDR3 is 15 amino acids. Trimming shortened V by 4 bases and J by 8 bases, and 18 bases separated the two germline ends. Germline V CDR1 and CDR2: PRHDT, FYEKMQ (reference sequence). CDR3 sequence reads: CASSSVTWTSDEQFF. DNA of the CDR3: TGTGCCAGCAGCTCAGTGACTTGGACGAGCGATGAGCAGTTCTTC.

This clonotype was observed many times. This rearrangement joins TRBV11-2 to TRBJ2-1, with 10 nucleotides matching TRBD2. The V segment lost 0 bases and the J segment 1 base; nucleotides outside the gene matches: 6. The germline V gene has CDR1 SGHAT and CDR2 FQNNGV. This CDR3 is 18 amino acids long. CDR3 protein: CASSLEASGRYSYNEQFF. Written as DNA, the CDR3 is TGTGCCAGCAGCTTAGAGGCTAGCGGGAGATATTCCTACAATGAGCAGTTCTTC.

In this sample, this clonotype turned up many times. The rearrangement joins TRBV6-5 to TRBJ2-7; weak D call: TRBD2 (6 bases). The germline V and J ends were trimmed by 0 bases and 3 bases, with 9 bases remaining between them. The germline gives CDR1 MNHEY, CDR2 SVGAGI. The CDR3 has 14 residues. This CDR3 reads CASSYSWRDYEQYF. DNA of the CDR3: TGTGCCAGCAGTTACTCCTGGCGGGACTACGAGCAGTACTTC.

The J gene is TRBJ2-3, the V gene TRBV20-1, with 10 bases aligning to TRBD2. Germline V gene lookup returns CDR1 DFQATT and CDR2 SNEGSKA (reference sequence). The CDR3 is 14 residues long. The V gene end was trimmed by 2 bases and the J gene end by 2 bases; junction bases not matched to a gene: 1. CDR3 bases: TGCAGTGCTAGACTAGCGGGGGCCACAGATACGCAGTATTTT. This encodes CSARLAGATDTQYF.

This clonotype has ten or more counts. V is TRBV3-1 and J is TRBJ1-4, with TRBD1 identical over 7 bases. The CDR3 is made up of 14 amino acids. The junction had 7 bases not matched to a gene; V was cut back by 5 bases and J by 7 bases. Germline CDR1 and CDR2: LGHDT and YNNKEL (reference sequence). The DNA of the CDR3 is TGTGCCAGCAGCTTACGACAGGGTGGTGAAAAACTGTTTTTT. This codes for CASSLRQGGEKLFF.

This clonotype was observed at least ten times. This chain joins TRBV29-1 and TRBJ1-2, with 7 positions matching TRBD1. With 4 bases clipped from V and 4 bases from J, the junction kept 3 bases outside the gene matches. The CDR3 totals 12 residues. CDR1 is SQVTM, CDR2 ANQGSEA, per germline. The CDR3 DNA follows: TGCAGCGTTGCGACAGGGCCCTATGGCTACACCTTC. It codes for CSVATGPYGYTF.

This clonotype was recorded many times. The chain employs TRBV2 and TRBJ1-2; D might be TRBD1 (5 bases). Germline V gene sequence: CDR1 SNHLY, CDR2 FYNNEI. V was clipped by 7 bases and J by 8 bases, with 17 bases between them. CDR3 size: 13 residues. The CDR3 coding sequence is TGTGCCAGCACCATTGGGAGGGGAGGAGGCTACACCTTC. Protein: CASTIGRGGGYTF.

About this clonotype itself: Since a much larger clone is just one base distant, this may be a read error. The J gene is TRBJ2-7, the V gene TRBV24-1, with D perhaps TRBD1 (6 bases). Germline loops: CDR1 KGHDR, CDR2 SFDVKD. This CDR3 comprises 15 residues. V was trimmed by 3 bases and J by 7 bases, leaving 18 bases between them. CDR3 residues: CATSDHRTDSGEQYF. Written as DNA, the CDR3 is TGTGCCACCAGTGATCACCGGACAGACTCCGGGGAGCAGTACTTC.

Notes on this clonotype: A read error is possible here, since a much larger clone lies one base away. This chain uses TRBV12-3 or TRBV12-4 with TRBJ1-1; no firm D call. The V and J ends lost 7 bases and 6 bases respectively, with 15 bases between them. The CDR3 sequence is 13 residues long. CDR3 sequence (DNA): TGTGCCAGCATCATCGCCTGGGGTTCTGAAGCTTTCTTT. Translated, it gives CASIIAWGSEAFF.

This clonotype has at least ten counts. Here the CDR3 DNA reads TGTGCCAGCTCACAGGAATCTCAGGGGCAGCCCCAGCATTTT. Translated, it gives CASSQESQGQPQHF. V is TRBV18 and J is TRBJ1-5, with D possibly being TRBD1 (6 bases). V was cut by 4 bases and J by 7 bases, with 14 bases left in between. This CDR3 spans 14 amino acids. CDR1 and CDR2 (germline): KGHSH, LQKENI.

This clonotype was seen at least ten times. The chain has TRBV13 and TRBJ2-4; the D is unclear. Trimming removed 0 bases from V and 4 bases from J, with 13 bases in between. This CDR3 region has 16 residues. In germline, CDR1 is PRHDT, CDR2 FYEKMQ (reference sequence). The CDR3 spells CASSLGPRRKKNIQYF. The CDR3 DNA sequence: TGTGCCAGCAGCTTAGGTCCACGTCGGAAAAAAAACATTCAGTACTTC. The whole variable domain, remainder taken from reference TRBV13 and TRBJ2-4, is AAGVIQSPRHLIKEKRETATLKCYPIPRHDTVYWYQQGPGQDPQFLISFYEKMQSDKGSIPDRFSAQQFSDYHSELNMSSLELGDSALYFCASSLGPRRKKNIQYFGAGTRLSVL.

This clonotype was seen ten or more times. The V gene is TRBV7-9, the J gene TRBJ1-1; a weak D match, TRBD1 (6 bases). This CDR3 is built from 12 residues. The germline gives CDR1 SEHNR, CDR2 FQNEAQ (reference sequence). The V end lost 5 bases, the J end lost 5 bases, and 9 bases lay between the germline ends. CDR3 residues: CASSVGGTEAFF. The CDR3 region has the DNA TGTGCCAGCAGCGTAGGGGGGACTGAAGCTTTCTTT.